This T cell receptor beta chain was observed in a study of T cells in Graves' hyperthyroidism and ophthalmopathy. Only a few counts were recorded for this clonotype. Germline V gene lookup returns CDR1 LGHDT and CDR2 YNNKEL (reference sequence). V was trimmed by 8 bases and J by 5 bases, leaving 16 bases between them. This CDR3 region has 13 residues. Regions amplified from RNA transcripts were the TCR beta CDR3 regions. The study used the HTBI primer set for a first-round RT-PCR of the TCR CDR3. TCRdb re-analysed the multiplex PCR reads in MiXCR, keeping a single row per CDR3 protein. The sample has hundreds of thousands of distinct CDR3 sequences; around 16% are singletons.

V and J are TRBV3-1 and TRBJ2-7; D may match TRBD1 or TRBD2 (6 bases each). The source of this sequence is a young woman with Graves' hyperthyroidism. Sample: blood. This CDR3 is CASWGAGSHEQYF. CDR3 DNA sequence: TGTGCCAGCTGGGGGGCGGGATCCCACGAGCAGTACTTC.